This T cell receptor (beta chain) was captured by sequencing in a study of cytomegalovirus exposure and HLA in healthy donors. Primers included in the PCR were 60 Vbeta and 13 Jbeta primers. The assay was immunoSEQ multiplex PCR, and TCRdb's table has in-frame clones only and misses some. The data contain roughly 120,000 clones, 8% to 10% of them singletons. The V gene's germline CDR1 is SNHLY and CDR2 FYNNEI. This CDR3 has 12 amino acids. Trimming stripped 2 bases from V and 5 bases from J, with 4 bases between. Source material: PBMCs. The TCR sequence derives from a young man in good health and CMV-seronegative. The chain couples TRBV2 to TRBJ2-1, with no clear D. DNA of the CDR3: TGTGCCAGCAGTGAACAGGACAATGAGCAGTTCTTC. Translating it yields CASSEQDNEQFF.